These 25 T cell receptor beta chains originate from one sample sequenced in a study of blood T cell repertoires in COVID-19. The table came from immunoSEQ multiplex PCR; TCRdb's copy has only in-frame clones and leaves some out. This table has almost 55,000 clones, approximately 88% appearing once. Sequenced: peripheral blood. These receptors were collected from a human donor in a cohort sampled during active COVID-19.

The genes are TRBV6-1 and TRBJ1-6, with TRBD1 as a possible D gene (6 bases). CDR3 length equals 17 residues. CDR1 MNHNS and CDR2 SASEGT come from the germline V gene. With 2 bases removed from V and 1 base from J, the gap between germline ends came to 12 bases. DNA for the CDR3: TGTGCCAGCAGTGAACTACAGGGTGGGTCCTATAATTCACCCCTCCACTTT. Amino acid sequence: CASSELQGGSYNSPLHF.

The gene calls are TRBV12-3 or TRBV12-4 and TRBJ2-1, with TRBD2 matching 7 bases. This CDR3 contains 13 residues. V lost 7 bases, J lost 7 bases, and 7 bases stayed unmatched. CDR3 residues: CASNRREANEQFF. CDR3 nucleotide sequence: TGTGCCAGCAACCGCCGGGAGGCGAATGAGCAGTTCTTC.

The chain links TRBV20-1 to TRBJ1-1, with TRBD1 identical over 7 bases. J lost 7 bases, V lost 6 bases, and 5 bases had no gene match. The CDR3 consists of 11 residues. The germline CDR1 and CDR2 sequences are DFQATT and SNEGSKA (reference sequence). CDR3 in amino acids: CSAQRGLEAFF. For the CDR3, the DNA is TGCAGTGCCCAGAGGGGGCTTGAAGCTTTCTTT.

This clone showed up just once. This chain uses TRBV21-1 with TRBJ2-7; the tabulated D call, TRBD2, remains unverified against the DNA. TRBV21-1 represents a pseudogene. This CDR3 has 12 residues. The CDR3 DNA reads TGTGCCAGCTCTAAAATGAGGTACGAGCAGTACTTC. Protein: CASSKMRYEQYF.

This rearrangement joins TRBV5-4 to TRBJ2-7; 10 bases line up with TRBD1. CDR1 SGHNT and CDR2 YYREEE come from the germline V gene (reference sequence). CDR3 length: 14 residues. Unmatched junction bases numbered 4, after V lost 4 bases and J lost 3 bases. The CDR3 spells CASSPRTGGYEQYF. The CDR3 DNA is TGTGCCAGCAGCCCTAGGACAGGGGGCTACGAGCAGTACTTC.

The V call is TRBV12-3 or TRBV12-4, the J call TRBJ2-4; tentative D call: TRBD2 (6 bases). The CDR3 extends over 12 amino acids. V lost 9 bases to trimming and J lost 1 base, with 7 bases between them. CDR3 sequence: CASGGAKNIQYF. In nucleotides, the CDR3 is TGTGCCAGTGGGGGGGCCAAAAACATTCAGTACTTC.

The chain recombines TRBV6-5 with TRBJ1-1; D is unresolved. CDR3 size: 13 residues. Germline CDR1 is MNHEY and CDR2 is SVGAGI. Trimming pared 9 bases from V and 1 base from J, leaving 12 bases between. Written as DNA, the CDR3 is TGTGCCAGTACCTCGGTAGAGAACACTGAAGCTTTCTTT. Protein: CASTSVENTEAFF.

The CDR3 DNA reads as TGTGCCAGCAGTTCCGGGATCCCAAATGAGCAGTTCTTC. Its protein product is CASSSGIPNEQFF. This chain joins TRBV2 and TRBJ2-1, with D perhaps TRBD2 (5 bases). CDR1 is SNHLY and CDR2 is FYNNEI in the germline V gene. V lost 5 bases, J lost 7 bases, and 12 bases lay in between. The CDR3 has 13 residues.

The V gene is TRBV28, the J gene TRBJ1-3; TRBD1 might be the D (6 bases). The V gene's germline CDR1 is MDHEN and CDR2 SYDVKM. The CDR3 length is 15 residues. V was pared by 7 bases and J by 2 bases, with 15 bases between. For the CDR3, the DNA is TGTGCCAGCACCCCCAGGGGTATAGCTGGAAACACCATATATTTT. This encodes CASTPRGIAGNTIYF.

This chain links TRBV4-2 with TRBJ2-1; D gene ambiguous. Deletions cut 0 bases from V and 5 bases from J, with 5 bases between. Germline-derived CDR1 and CDR2 are LGHNA and YNFKEQ. CDR3 length: 13 amino acids. CDR3 DNA sequence: TGTGCCAGCAGCCAAGATATCCACAATGAGCAGTTCTTC. It codes for CASSQDIHNEQFF.

The gene calls are TRBV10-1 and TRBJ1-1; D remains ambiguous. The CDR3 contains 14 residues. V lost 4 bases and J lost 0, with 9 bases in between. Germline CDR1 WNHNN, CDR2 SYGVQD (reference sequence). The CDR3 spells CASSAAGLNTEAFF. CDR3 DNA sequence: TGCGCCAGCAGTGCTGCAGGTCTGAACACTGAAGCTTTCTTT.

This clone occurred once. This chain connects TRBV19 to TRBJ1-1; possible D gene TRBD1, 6 bases. The germline V gene has CDR1 LNHDA and CDR2 SQIVND (reference sequence). This CDR3 contains 15 residues. Trimming pared 5 bases from V and 4 bases from J, leaving 17 bases between. The CDR3 nucleotides read TGTGCCAGTAGTCTCGGACAGCCCGGCCGCACTGAAGCTTTCTTT. Translated: CASSLGQPGRTEAFF.

This clone showed up just once. The CDR3 DNA reads TGTGCCAGCAACCCTGAAGCGGGAGGTCTCTGGGAGCAGTACTTC. Translation gives CASNPEAGGLWEQYF. This chain connects TRBV6-5 to TRBJ2-7; 9 bases are a match to TRBD2. CDR1 and CDR2 from the germline V gene are MNHEY and SVGAGI. CDR3 length: 15 residues. V shed 7 bases, J shed 7 bases, and the junction held 14 bases outside the gene matches.

This clone was seen only a few times. The chain combines TRBV7-2 with TRBJ2-2; 8 bases are a match to TRBD1. V was clipped by 2 bases and J by 0 bases; unmatched bases: 5. The CDR3 spans 17 residues. Germline CDR1 and CDR2: SGHTA and FQGNSA. Here the CDR3 DNA reads TGTGCCAGCAGCTTAAGACAGGGGACCGCGAACACCGGGGAGCTGTTTTTT. Translation gives CASSLRQGTANTGELFF. The entire variable domain, with the rest obtained from reference TRBV7-2 and TRBJ2-2, is as follows: GAGVSQSPSNKVTEKGKDVELRCDPISGHTALYWYRQSLGQGLEFLIYFQGNSAPDKSGLPSDRFSAERTGGSVSTLTIQRTQQEDSAVYLCASSLRQGTANTGELFFGEGSRLTVL.

This clone was detected a few times. This sequence joins TRBV19 and TRBJ1-5, with TRBD1 matching over 9 bases. From germline, CDR1 is LNHDA and CDR2 SQIVND (reference sequence). The CDR3 sequence is 15 residues long. V shed 8 bases, J shed 2 bases, and the junction held 7 bases outside the gene matches. The CDR3 DNA sequence: TGTGCCAGTGGGAAGGGACAGGGAGGCAATCAGCCCCAGCATTTT. It yields the protein CASGKGQGGNQPQHF.

The genes are TRBV18 and TRBJ2-7; 13 nucleotides align to TRBD2. The junction had 5 bases not matched to a gene; V was cut back by 5 bases and J by 1 base. In germline, CDR1 is KGHSH, CDR2 LQKENI. The CDR3 has 16 amino acids. DNA of the CDR3: TGTGCCAGCTCATCATTGGGACTAGCGGGGTCCTACGAGCAGTACTTC. The encoded protein is CASSSLGLAGSYEQYF.

The chain links TRBV19 to TRBJ2-4, with 9 bases that match TRBD2. The CDR3 is 13 amino acids. V was pared by 8 bases and J by 4 bases, with 3 bases of the junction left unmatched. Germline V CDR1 and CDR2: LNHDA, SQIVND (reference sequence). This CDR3 reads CASALAGKNIQYF. CDR3 nucleotide sequence: TGTGCCAGTGCCCTAGCGGGGAAAAACATTCAGTACTTC.

The gene calls are TRBV5-6 and TRBJ2-5; 7 bases match TRBD1. This CDR3 has 14 amino acids. CDR1 and CDR2 from the germline V gene are SGHDT and YYEEEE. The junction had 4 bases not matched to a gene; V was cut back by 1 base and J by 4 bases. The CDR3 region is CASSLRDRVETQYF. The CDR3 region has the DNA TGTGCCAGCAGCTTGAGGGACAGAGTAGAGACCCAGTACTTC.

The V and J genes are TRBV3-1 (or the pseudogene TRBV3-2) and TRBJ2-2; 15 bases line up with TRBD2. This CDR3 has 17 amino acids. CDR1 and CDR2 from the germline V gene are LGHDT and YNNKEL (reference sequence). V lost 1 base to trimming and J lost 4 bases; unmatched junction nucleotides: 1. The CDR3 is CASSQGTSGRGTGELFF. CDR3 sequence (DNA): TGTGCCAGCAGCCAAGGGACTAGCGGGAGGGGCACCGGGGAGCTGTTTTTT.

V usage is TRBV11-2 and J usage is TRBJ1-3, with D perhaps TRBD1 (6 bases). CDR1 is SGHAT, CDR2 FQNNGV, per germline. There are 15 residues in the CDR3. The germline V and J ends were trimmed by 3 bases and 4 bases, with 13 bases remaining between them. The CDR3 nucleotides read TGTGCCAGCAGCTTCAACAGGGCTTCCGGAAACACCATATATTTT. Amino acid sequence: CASSFNRASGNTIYF.

This chain connects TRBV5-8 to TRBJ1-5; 8 bases line up with TRBD1. The CDR3 extends over 16 amino acids. The V gene's germline CDR1 is SGHTS and CDR2 YDEGEE. The V and J ends lost 5 bases and 4 bases, in that order; junction bases with no gene match: 11. The CDR3 DNA is TGTGCCAGCAGTTGGGGACAGGCGATCAATAATCAGCCCCAGCATTTT. Protein product: CASSWGQAINNQPQHF.

This chain uses TRBV7-7 with TRBJ1-6; maybe TRBD1 (6 bases). Germline V gives CDR1 SSHAT, CDR2 FNYEAQ (reference sequence). With 2 bases removed from V and 7 bases from J, the gap between germline ends came to 6 bases. The CDR3 length is 13 residues. This CDR3 reads CASSLTGNSPLHF. CDR3 sequence (DNA): TGTGCCAGCAGCTTAACAGGGAATTCACCCCTCCACTTT.

The J gene is TRBJ1-5, the V gene TRBV18, with D possibly TRBD1 on 6 matching bases. From germline, CDR1 is KGHSH and CDR2 LQKENI. The V end was cut by 6 bases, the J end by 5 bases, with 14 bases between. CDR3 length equals 14 residues. The CDR3: CASSNRVGDQPQHF. The CDR3 nucleotides read TGTGCCAGCTCCAACAGGGTAGGTGATCAGCCCCAGCATTTT.

CDR3 in DNA: TGTGCCAGCAGCTTAGGTGGGAGCGAGCAGTACTTC. Amino acid sequence: CASSLGGSEQYF. The chain recombines TRBV11-2 with TRBJ2-7, with a weak D call TRBD2 (5 bases). This CDR3 region has 12 residues. The germline V gene has CDR1 SGHAT and CDR2 FQNNGV. V was pared by 1 base and J by 6 bases, with 7 bases between.

The CDR3 reads CASSSRGVRYPGELFF. CDR3 in DNA: TGTGCCAGCAGCTCGCGGGGGGTCAGGTACCCCGGGGAGCTGTTTTTT. The chain employs TRBV7-3 and TRBJ2-2, with 8 bases identical to TRBD2. From germline, CDR1 is SGHTA and CDR2 FQGTGA. The ends lost 4 bases at V and 6 bases at J; junction bases unmatched: 10. The CDR3 is made up of 16 amino acids.